Each of the 6 T cell receptor beta chains below was sequenced from the same sample in a study of blood T cell repertoires in COVID-19. The repertoire was sequenced with immunoSEQ multiplex PCR; TCRdb's copy has only in-frame clones and lacks some. The sample includes over 300,000 clones, over 75% seen only once; the top ten take roughly 2%. Sequencing input: PBMCs or T cells enriched from blood (not recorded which). These receptors came from a man aged 30-40 years who had recovered from COVID-19.

This rearrangement joins TRBV13 to TRBJ2-7, with 9 bases aligning to TRBD1. Germline CDR1 and CDR2: PRHDT and FYEKMQ (reference sequence). The CDR3 runs to 15 residues. With V trimmed by 3 bases and J by 2 bases, 5 bases remained unmatched. The CDR3 loop reads CASSFRQGGTYEQYF. CDR3 DNA sequence: TGTGCCAGCAGCTTTCGACAGGGGGGGACCTACGAGCAGTACTTC.

The chain recombines TRBV2 with TRBJ1-3, with D unclear. The CDR3 is 10 amino acids. CDR1 is SNHLY, CDR2 FYNNEI, per germline. Between the trimmed V and J ends, which lost 8 bases and 8 bases, there was a span of 7 bases. The DNA for the CDR3 is TGTGCCAGCGGGAGTGACACCATATATTTT. Protein: CASGSDTIYF.

V gene TRBV7-2 combines with J gene TRBJ2-3, with 7 bases identical to TRBD1. There are 15 residues in the CDR3. V trimming: 5 bases; J trimming: 4 bases; junction bases outside the gene matches: 9. Per germline, CDR1 SGHTA and CDR2 FQGNSA. The CDR3 sequence: CASSRTLQGSDTQYF. CDR3 coding DNA: TGTGCCAGCAGCCGCACGTTACAGGGGTCAGATACGCAGTATTTT.

V gene TRBV5-1 combines with J gene TRBJ2-7; a possible D gene is TRBD1 (6 bases). Germline-derived CDR1 and CDR2 are SGHRS and YFSETQ. The CDR3 loop spans 15 amino acids. The V end lost 0 bases, the J end lost 1 base, and 11 bases lay between the germline ends. CDR3: CASSLGQASSYEQYF. The CDR3 coding sequence is TGCGCCAGCAGCTTGGGACAGGCGTCATCCTACGAGCAGTACTTC.

The chain recombines TRBV5-4 with TRBJ2-3, with a weak D call TRBD2 (6 bases). Per the germline V gene, CDR1 is SGHNT and CDR2 is YYREEE (reference sequence). The CDR3 spans 15 residues. Trimming pared 0 bases from V and 5 bases from J, leaving 13 bases between. The CDR3 loop is CASSLVGRGGDTQYF. CDR3 coding DNA: TGTGCCAGCAGCTTGGTAGGGCGGGGAGGAGATACGCAGTATTTT.

V and J are TRBV7-9 and TRBJ1-3; D unclear. The V gene's germline CDR1 is SEHNR and CDR2 FQNEAQ (reference sequence). The CDR3 has 14 amino acids. The V and J ends lost 1 base and 12 bases respectively, with 16 bases between them. CDR3 sequence reads: CASSLDPRAANIYF. CDR3 nucleotide sequence: TGTGCCAGCAGCTTAGACCCCCGAGCGGCAAACATATATTTT.